The 23 T cell receptor beta chains below were found in one sample sequenced in a study of radiation and T cells in renal cell carcinoma. The protocol was immunoSEQ multiplex PCR, while the TCRdb copy is restricted to in-frame clones and leaves out a portion. The table includes approximately 140,000 clones, 88% detected once. Time point reported: baseline pretreatment blood. Treatment indicated: 15 Gy SBRT to primary tumor, nephrectomy 4 weeks later. Sequencing used blood, obtained from a patient whose treatment included radiotherapy and nephrectomy. The receptors stem from a woman in her seventies with renal cell carcinoma.

The gene calls are TRBV28 and TRBJ1-2; the match to TRBD1 covers 7 bases. CDR1 is MDHEN and CDR2 is SYDVKM in the germline V gene. The CDR3 covers 16 residues. Germline trimming cut 4 bases from V and 4 bases from J; bases unmatched to any gene: 12. The chain's CDR3 is CASSSTGVAPLYGYTF. The CDR3 nucleotides read TGTGCCAGCAGTTCAACAGGGGTCGCCCCTCTCTATGGCTACACCTTC.

The chain couples TRBV5-1 to TRBJ1-2; 10 bases fit TRBD1. The germline V gene has CDR1 SGHRS and CDR2 YFSETQ. V was clipped by 2 bases and J by 5 bases; unmatched bases: 6. This CDR3 spans 15 amino acids. This CDR3 is CASSFGTGEGYGYTF. CDR3 coding DNA: TGCGCCAGCAGCTTCGGGACAGGGGAGGGGTATGGCTACACCTTC.

The CDR3 region is CASSSGRANYGYTF. The CDR3, as DNA: TGTGCCAGCAGCTCGGGACGAGCTAACTATGGCTACACCTTC. The chain uses TRBV5-5 and TRBJ1-2, with D maybe TRBD1 (5 bases). CDR1 is SGHKS, CDR2 YYEKEE, per germline (reference sequence). The CDR3 consists of 14 residues. Trimming took off 3 bases at V and 0 bases at J, with 9 bases between the two ends.

The chain combines TRBV6-1 with TRBJ2-3; D unresolved. Trimming left V 6 bases short and J 5 bases short, with 6 bases between. From germline, CDR1 is MNHNS and CDR2 SASEGT. The CDR3 is made up of 11 amino acids. This CDR3 is CASSLGDTQYF. The DNA of the CDR3 is TGTGCCAGCAGCTTAGGAGATACGCAGTATTTT.

This rearrangement joins TRBV11-3 to TRBJ1-1, with a weak D call TRBD1 (5 bases). CDR1 is SGHNT and CDR2 is YENEEA in the germline V gene. This CDR3 is built from 13 residues. V shed 8 bases and J shed 7 bases, with 17 bases lying between them. CDR3 residues: CASQGFGMSEAFF. DNA for the CDR3: TGTGCCAGCCAGGGATTCGGCATGAGTGAAGCTTTCTTT.

The chain recombines TRBV5-1 with TRBJ2-7; tentative D call: TRBD2 (5 bases). Germline V gives CDR1 SGHRS, CDR2 YFSETQ. The CDR3 is 17 amino acids. Trimming removed 1 base at V and 5 bases at J, with 22 bases between. CDR3 DNA: TGCGCCAGCAGCTTGCTCTCTACGGGGATCAGGTTGGACGAGCAGTACTTC. This codes for CASSLLSTGIRLDEQYF.

DNA of the CDR3: TGTGCCAGCAGCTCCGGACGGCCTCAAGAGACCCAGTACTTC. As protein: CASSSGRPQETQYF. The V and J genes are TRBV5-4 and TRBJ2-5; no clear D. V was pared by 3 bases and J by 2 bases, with 11 bases between. This CDR3 spans 14 amino acids. In germline, CDR1 is SGHNT, CDR2 YYREEE (reference sequence).

This clone was counted a few times. The chain's CDR3 is CASSHSSGGTDTQYF. CDR3 bases: TGTGCCAGTAGTCATTCTAGCGGGGGCACAGATACGCAGTATTTT. The chain has TRBV19 and TRBJ2-3; 9 bases match TRBD2. V was clipped by 5 bases and J by 1 base; unmatched bases: 4. The germline gives CDR1 LNHDA, CDR2 SQIVND (reference sequence). The CDR3 totals 15 residues.

The J gene is TRBJ2-3, the V gene TRBV6-4, with TRBD2 identical over 12 bases. The CDR3 consists of 17 residues. Germline values: CDR1 MRHNA, CDR2 SNTAGT. The J segment lost 2 bases and the V segment lost 5 bases, leaving 8 bases of the junction unmatched. In DNA, the CDR3 is TGTGCCAGCAGTCCACTAGCGGGGGGACCTCTCACAGATACGCAGTATTTT. As protein: CASSPLAGGPLTDTQYF.

The chain employs TRBV27 and TRBJ1-5; 8 bases align to TRBD1. CDR1 is MNHEY and CDR2 is SMNVEV in the germline V gene (reference sequence). Trimming at V came to 3 bases and at J to 1 base, leaving 2 bases not matched to a gene. The CDR3 spans 15 residues. The CDR3 region has the DNA TGTGCCAGCAGTTTTACAGGGGGAAGCAATCAGCCCCAGCATTTT. Its translation is CASSFTGGSNQPQHF.

V usage is TRBV12-5 and J usage is TRBJ2-1; tentative D call: TRBD2 (6 bases). This CDR3 spans 12 amino acids. The germline V and J ends were trimmed by 7 bases and 5 bases, with 9 bases remaining between them. Germline CDR1 reads LGHNT; CDR2 reads FRNRAP. CDR3 region: CASVEGDNEQFF. The CDR3 bases are TGTGCTAGTGTGGAGGGAGACAATGAGCAGTTCTTC.

This chain uses TRBV19 with TRBJ2-2, with 13 bases that match TRBD2. J was trimmed by 2 bases and V by 4 bases; bases with no gene match: 4. The germline V gene encodes CDR1 LNHDA and CDR2 SQIVND (reference sequence). This CDR3 is 17 amino acids long. The CDR3 here is CASSKRTSGGNTGELFF. CDR3 in DNA: TGTGCCAGTAGTAAAAGGACTAGCGGGGGCAACACCGGGGAGCTGTTTTTT.

The CDR3 loop is CASSLRAGNQETQYF. The CDR3 coding sequence is TGTGCCAGCTCACTCCGAGCGGGGAACCAAGAGACCCAGTACTTC. This rearrangement joins TRBV18 to TRBJ2-5; 7 bases match TRBD2. With 4 bases clipped from V and 0 bases from J, the junction kept 5 bases outside the gene matches. CDR3 length: 15 amino acids. Germline lookup yields CDR1 KGHSH and CDR2 LQKENI.

The J gene is TRBJ2-1, the V gene TRBV7-2; TRBD2 matches at 9 bases. Germline values: CDR1 SGHTA, CDR2 FQGNSA. This CDR3 has 16 amino acids. J lost 4 bases, V lost 1 base, and 5 bases had no gene match. DNA for the CDR3: TGTGCCAGCAGCTTAGACCTAGCGGGGTTTTACAATGAGCAGTTCTTC. This gives the protein CASSLDLAGFYNEQFF.

The genes are TRBV9 and TRBJ2-1; no firm D call. Trimming took 0 bases from V and 6 from J, leaving 13 bases between them. Germline V gene data show CDR1 as SGDLS and CDR2 as YYNGEE. CDR3 length: 15 residues. The CDR3 is CASSVESTVGNEQFF. The DNA for the CDR3 is TGTGCCAGCAGCGTAGAGTCGACTGTAGGCAATGAGCAGTTCTTC.

The V and J genes are TRBV30 and TRBJ1-1; a weak D match, TRBD1 (5 bases). The germline V gene encodes CDR1 GTSNPN and CDR2 SVGIG (reference sequence). Trimming stripped 0 bases from V and 4 bases from J, with 15 bases between. This CDR3 region has 15 residues. The CDR3 DNA sequence: TGTGCCTGGAGTGTACAATCGGTCGGGGGCACTGAAGCTTTCTTT. It is translated as CAWSVQSVGGTEAFF.

The chain joins TRBV11-2 to TRBJ2-7; TRBD1 matches at 7 bases. Germline CDR1 is SGHAT and CDR2 is FQNNGV. The V gene end was trimmed by 1 base and the J gene end by 4 bases; junction bases not matched to a gene: 1. The CDR3 extends over 13 amino acids. The CDR3 DNA reads TGTGCCAGCAGCTTAGGGACAGGATACGAGCAGTACTTC. The encoded protein is CASSLGTGYEQYF.

V and J are TRBV10-3 and TRBJ2-1; TRBD2 is a possible D gene (6 bases). The CDR3 totals 15 residues. Germline assignment: CDR1 ENHRY and CDR2 SYGVKD. V was cut by 4 bases and J by 3 bases, with 13 bases left in between. CDR3 in amino acids: CAISVSGPVYNEQFF. The CDR3 region has the DNA TGTGCCATCAGTGTTAGCGGACCTGTCTACAATGAGCAGTTCTTC.

This clone showed up just a few times. The chain employs TRBV2 and TRBJ1-5, with 9 bases aligning to TRBD1. Looked up from germline, CDR1 is SNHLY and CDR2 is FYNNEI. The CDR3 is 14 residues long. Trimming at V came to 7 bases and at J to 3 bases, leaving 4 bases not matched to a gene. For the CDR3, the DNA is TGTGCCAGCACGGGACAGGGATACAATCAGCCCCAGCATTTT. Its translation: CASTGQGYNQPQHF.

The V gene is TRBV7-9, the J gene TRBJ1-2; weak D call: TRBD1 (5 bases). Looked up from germline, CDR1 is SEHNR and CDR2 is FQNEAQ (reference sequence). This CDR3 contains 17 residues. The V end lost 1 base, the J end lost 6 bases, and 21 bases lay between the germline ends. In DNA, the CDR3 is TGTGCCAGCAGCTTAGGCAGGGCTAGCCTTTTGAGAGATGGCTACACCTTC. This translates into CASSLGRASLLRDGYTF.

The genes are TRBV28 and TRBJ2-7; 8 positions match TRBD2. CDR1 and CDR2 from the germline V gene are MDHEN and SYDVKM. Trimming removed 3 bases from V and 2 bases from J; junction bases left unmatched: 6. The CDR3 extends over 15 amino acids. CDR3 region: CASSFASGGPYEQYF. CDR3 DNA: TGTGCCAGCAGTTTCGCAAGCGGGGGCCCCTACGAGCAGTACTTC.

The chain combines TRBV30 with TRBJ1-1; TRBD1 aligns across 9 bases. This CDR3 is 15 amino acids long. Germline trimming cut 3 bases from V and 8 bases from J; bases unmatched to any gene: 13. CDR1 GTSNPN and CDR2 SVGIG come from the germline V gene (reference sequence). CDR3 in amino acids: CAWSSGQGRGREAFF. Here the CDR3 DNA reads TGTGCCTGGAGCTCTGGACAGGGGAGAGGTCGAGAAGCTTTCTTT.

J is TRBJ2-7 and V is TRBV6-6; D may correspond to TRBD1 or TRBD2 (5 bases each). The germline CDR1 and CDR2 sequences are MNHNY and SVGAGI (reference sequence). V lost 3 bases and J 8 bases, leaving 14 bases between the germline ends. This CDR3 spans 13 amino acids. The DNA for the CDR3 is TGTGCCAGCAGTTATAGGGACCTGGGCCAGCAGTACTTC. It is translated as CASSYRDLGQQYF.